These T cell receptor beta chains were read from a single sample in a study of blood T cells in healthy people across ages. TCRdb fed the 5' RACE reads into MiXCR, producing one record per CDR3 protein. The sample includes around 1,000,000 distinct CDR3 sequences, about 25% of them seen just once. These data also formed part of another study, on T cells of mothers and their children.

The specimen was blood. These receptors originate from a girl aged 2-10 years in good health. CDR3s include the opening cysteine and the closing phenylalanine or tryptophan. The order of the fields is D gene, V gene, J gene, clone size, CDR3 DNA, CDR3 protein. The D gene is left open where the match is weak. Only part of the rows carry a size: once, few, many, or a class if the clone is expanded.

>.|TRBV9|TRBJ2-5|.
TGTGCCAGCAGCGTAGGAACAAGGGGCCAAGAGACCCAGTACTTC
CASSVGTRGQETQYF
>.|TRBV7-9|TRBJ2-7|few
TGTGCCAGCAGCTTAGCCAGGTTTATGGGCGAGCAGTACTTC
CASSLARFMGEQYF
>.|TRBV2|TRBJ2-3|few
TGTGCCAGCAGTGAAGGTGGGTCTAGGCAGACAGATACGCAGTATTTT
CASSEGGSRQTDTQYF
>.|TRBV2|TRBJ2-1|many
TGTGCCAGCAGTGAAAACTACAATGAGCAGTTCTTC
CASSENYNEQFF
>.|TRBV11-3|TRBJ2-2|.
TGTGCCAGCAGTCCCCCGAGCGAAGAGAACACCGGGGAGCTGTTTTTT
CASSPPSEENTGELFF
>TRBD1|TRBV7-9|TRBJ2-5|few
TGTGCCAGCAGCCCACCAACCGGGACAGCTCAAGAGACCCAGTACTTC
CASSPPTGTAQETQYF
>TRBD2|TRBV6-5|TRBJ2-7|.
TGTGCCAGCAGTTACGGGGTAGCGGGAGTTTACGAGCAGTACTTC
CASSYGVAGVYEQYF
>.|TRBV12-3/TRBV12-4|TRBJ2-7|few
TGTGCCAGCAGTTTGAGGGACAACTACGAGCAGTACTTC
CASSLRDNYEQYF
>TRBD2|TRBV12-3/TRBV12-4|TRBJ2-3|.
TGTGCCAGCAGTCATGGCGGGAGGAGGGAGACGCAGTATTTT
CASSHGGRRETQYF
>.|TRBV20-1|TRBJ2-1|few
TGCAGTGCTAGAGATCGAGACGGTGGCCAGAATGAGCAGTTCTTC
CSARDRDGGQNEQFF
>.|TRBV29-1|TRBJ2-5|once
TGCAGCGTTGTGCTCCGACCCGAGGGGCCCAAGGAGACCCAGTACTTC
CSVVLRPEGPKETQYF
>TRBD2|TRBV12-3/TRBV12-4|TRBJ2-1|.
TGTGCCAGCAGGAACCCGGGACTAGCGGTAGAGAGCTCCTACAATGAGCAGTTCTTC
CASRNPGLAVESSYNEQFF
>TRBD1|TRBV7-2|TRBJ1-2|.
TGTGCCAGCAGCGAAAACAGAGGACAGGGGGGGCTAAACTATGGCTACACCTTC
CASSENRGQGGLNYGYTF
>TRBD1|TRBV29-1|TRBJ2-5|.
TGCAGCTCCAGGGACAGTTGGGAGACCCAGTACTTC
CSSRDSWETQYF
>.|TRBV5-6|TRBJ1-1|.
TGTGCCAGCAGCTTACCAGGTGGAAGCACTGAAGCTTTCTTT
CASSLPGGSTEAFF
>TRBD2|TRBV7-7|TRBJ2-2|.
TGTGCTAGCAGCTTTGGACTAGCGGGGGGCACCGGGGAGCTGTTTTTT
CASSFGLAGGTGELFF
>.|TRBV12-3/TRBV12-4|TRBJ2-4|once
TGTGTCAGCAGTTTAAGTATCCAGGGGAACATTCAGTACTTC
CVSSLSIQGNIQYF
>.|TRBV2|TRBJ2-7|.
TGTGCCAGCAGTGAAGATGCGCTTTCCTACGAGCAGTACTTC
CASSEDALSYEQYF
>TRBD1|TRBV20-1|TRBJ1-1|.
TGCAGTGCTTCTAGGAGGACAGGGGGGGACACTGAAGCTTTCTTT
CSASRRTGGDTEAFF
>.|TRBV28|TRBJ2-7|.
TGTGCCAGCAGTTTGAAGGATCGGGGTTATCCCTACGAGCAGTACTTC
CASSLKDRGYPYEQYF
>.|TRBV6-6|TRBJ1-2|few
TGTGCCAGCAGTTATCCCCAGGGTGGCTACACCTTC
CASSYPQGGYTF
>TRBD1|TRBV7-3|TRBJ1-5|.
TGTGCCAGCAGCCCCGGGACAGGGAAAACGTGCAATCAGCCCCAGCATTTT
CASSPGTGKTCNQPQHF
>TRBD1|TRBV6-5|TRBJ1-1|once
TGTGCCAGCAGTTACGGGCCAGGGGGGAACACTGAAGCTTTCTTT
CASSYGPGGNTEAFF
>.|TRBV3-1|TRBJ2-7|.
TGTGCCGTTAAAGGGAAGGGGAGCGAGCAGTACTTC
CAVKGKGSEQYF
>TRBD1|TRBV12-3/TRBV12-4|TRBJ2-7|.
TGTGCCAGCAGGGACAGGGAGGAGCAGTACTTC
CASRDREEQYF